This T cell receptor beta chain originates from a study of blood T cell repertoires in COVID-19. For the study at large: The United States, Italy and Spain supplied acute and convalescent COVID-19 samples. PBMCs, B-cell-depleted T cells, or T cells provided the cDNA or gDNA that made up the material.

CDR1 and CDR2 (germline): MNHEY, SVGAGI. Germline trimming cut 10 bases from V and 6 bases from J; bases unmatched to any gene: 6. The CDR3 is made up of 12 amino acids. Authors' processing steps: From reference gene primer amplification, estimates of nucleated cell counts were derived. The table came from immunoSEQ multiplex PCR; TCRdb's copy has only in-frame clones and leaves some out. The D gene and trimming were derived from the DNA, and the V and J assignments and clone size from that table. The table includes about 270,000 clones, 86% detected once. The J gene is TRBJ1-1, the V gene TRBV6-5; 9 nucleotides line up with TRBD1. The receptor was derived from a woman aged 55-69 years who had recovered from COVID-19. The sequencing input was peripheral blood. CDR3 sequence: CATATGGPEAFF. CDR3 nucleotides: TGTGCCACTGCGACAGGGGGTCCTGAAGCTTTCTTT.